The rows below give T cell receptor beta chains drawn from one sample of a study of OX40 agonist ivuxolimab in advanced cancers. The protocol was immunoSEQ multiplex PCR, while the TCRdb copy is restricted to in-frame clones and leaves out a portion. The sample includes tens of thousands of clones, around 90% of them seen just once. This specimen was CD4+ or CD8+ T cells sorted from blood, taken in a trial of the OX40 agonist ivuxolimab. The receptors originated from an adult with an advanced solid tumor such as melanoma, head and neck, liver or kidney cancer. The CDR3 runs from the conserved cysteine through the conserved F or W. The D gene is left open where the match is weak.

J gene: TRBJ2-5
D gene: TRBD1
V gene: TRBV5-4
CDR3 protein: CASSFGQGLETQYF

J gene: TRBJ2-1
D gene: NA
V gene: TRBV18
CDR3 protein: CASSHPNRATNEQFF

J gene: TRBJ2-5
D gene: TRBD2
V gene: TRBV27
CDR3 protein: CASSSLAGGREETQYF

J gene: TRBJ2-7
D gene: NA
V gene: TRBV6-5
CDR3 protein: CASSRRGGPYEQYF

J gene: TRBJ2-7
D gene: TRBD1
V gene: TRBV29-1
CDR3 protein: CSVKGQGSYEQYF

J gene: TRBJ1-1
D gene: NA
V gene: TRBV28
CDR3 protein: CASKISVNTEAFF

J gene: TRBJ2-7
D gene: TRBD2
V gene: TRBV28
CDR3 protein: CASSLTVGLAGGPGAYEQYF

J gene: TRBJ2-3
D gene: NA
V gene: TRBV10-3
CDR3 protein: CAIKLGTSGVTDTQYF

J gene: NA
D gene: TRBD1
V gene: TRBV6-6
CDR3 protein: CASRMGQSYEQYF

J gene: TRBJ1-1
D gene: TRBD1
V gene: TRBV7-9
CDR3 protein: CASSRDRYEAFF

J gene: TRBJ2-2
D gene: NA
V gene: TRBV28
CDR3 protein: CASSLWEKTGELFF

J gene: TRBJ2-7
D gene: NA
V gene: TRBV6-4
CDR3 protein: CASSDGAGYHRSPRSYEQYF

J gene: TRBJ1-5
D gene: TRBD1
V gene: TRBV6-4
CDR3 protein: CASSDADRGLPYSNQPQHF

J gene: TRBJ2-7
D gene: NA
V gene: TRBV5-6
CDR3 protein: CASSLLGGAVYEQYF

J gene: TRBJ1-2
D gene: NA
V gene: TRBV10-1
CDR3 protein: CASSPGTDYGYTF

J gene: TRBJ1-1
D gene: NA
V gene: TRBV9
CDR3 protein: CASSVWSNTEAFF

J gene: TRBJ2-3
D gene: NA
V gene: TRBV5-1
CDR3 protein: CASKAENTDTQYF

J gene: TRBJ2-7
D gene: NA
V gene: TRBV9
CDR3 protein: CASSVAGGQAYEQYF

J gene: TRBJ2-5
D gene: TRBD1
V gene: TRBV18
CDR3 protein: CASSPITGGNSKETQYF

J gene: TRBJ2-5
D gene: NA
V gene: TRBV2
CDR3 protein: CASSERGAGRGETQYF

J gene: TRBJ2-2
D gene: TRBD1
V gene: TRBV2
CDR3 protein: CASSLQGTGELFF

J gene: TRBJ1-6
D gene: NA
V gene: TRBV6-1
CDR3 protein: CASSEDPAAALHF

J gene: TRBJ2-3
D gene: NA
V gene: TRBV5-6
CDR3 protein: CASSLSDTQYF

J gene: TRBJ2-1
D gene: NA
V gene: TRBV4-2
CDR3 protein: CASSPLNSDLDYNEQFF

J gene: TRBJ2-2
D gene: NA
V gene: TRBV7-9
CDR3 protein: CASSFSSTGELFF

J gene: TRBJ2-7
D gene: TRBD1
V gene: TRBV7-8
CDR3 protein: CASSSDRGEQYF